This TCR beta chain was identified in a study of T cells in Graves' hyperthyroidism and ophthalmopathy. Study conclusions and caveats: Blood samples included most of the expanded thyroid clonotypes exceeding 0.001.

This clonotype has at least ten counts. Antigen unknown. The definition of stable Graves' hyperthyroidism was no ophthalmopathy progression within 18 months. Diagnoses used clinical symptoms, serum thyroxine and TRAb, thyroid ultrasound and orbital computed tomography. It was roughly 10 ml of fresh peripheral blood that supplied the PBMCs. The CDR3 extends over 13 amino acids. Trimming pared 3 bases from V and 6 bases from J, leaving 9 bases between. Germline CDR1 MNHEY, CDR2 SMNVEV (reference sequence). Using RNA transcripts as the source, TCR beta CDR3 regions were amplified. The study used the HTBI primer set for a first-round RT-PCR of the TCR CDR3. One entry per CDR3 protein, called by TCRdb with MiXCR from the multiplex PCR reads. The table lists hundreds of thousands of distinct CDR3 sequences, 13% of them singletons.

Sequenced material: blood. V gene TRBV27 combines with J gene TRBJ1-5; possibly TRBD1 for D (6 bases). This clonotype was sampled from a woman aged 18-30 years with Graves' hyperthyroidism. For the CDR3, the DNA is TGTGCCAGCAGTTTGCAGGGGTTTCAGCCCCAGCATTTT. It codes for CASSLQGFQPQHF.